Sequencing of this T cell receptor beta chain was carried out in a study of technical replicates of blood from several donors. The protocol was immunoSEQ multiplex PCR, while the TCRdb copy is restricted to in-frame clones and leaves out a portion. The sample lists about 100,000 clones; about 94% were seen once. V dropped 4 bases and J dropped 1 base, with 18 bases sitting between them. Germline CDR1 reads PRHDT; CDR2 reads FYEKMQ (reference sequence). There are 17 residues in the CDR3. V gene TRBV13 combines with J gene TRBJ2-3, with D maybe TRBD1 (7 bases). The source material was T cells isolated from PBMCs. The clonotype was recovered from a human donor in good health. The CDR3 region is CASSSTSGRGGTDTQYF. In nucleotides, the CDR3 is TGTGCCAGCAGCTCGACAAGTGGCAGGGGGGGCACAGATACGCAGTATTTT.